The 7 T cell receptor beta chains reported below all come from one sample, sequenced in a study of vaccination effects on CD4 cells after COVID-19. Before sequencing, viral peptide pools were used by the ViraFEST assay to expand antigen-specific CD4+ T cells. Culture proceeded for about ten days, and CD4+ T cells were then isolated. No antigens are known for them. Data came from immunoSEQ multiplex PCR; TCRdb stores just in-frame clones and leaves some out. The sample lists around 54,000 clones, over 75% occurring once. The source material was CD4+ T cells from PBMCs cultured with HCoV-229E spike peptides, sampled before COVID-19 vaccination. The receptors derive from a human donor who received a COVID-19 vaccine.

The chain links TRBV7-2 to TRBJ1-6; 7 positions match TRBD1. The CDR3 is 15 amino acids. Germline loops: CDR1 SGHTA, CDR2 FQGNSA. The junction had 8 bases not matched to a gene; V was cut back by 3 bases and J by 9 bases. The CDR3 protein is CASSFGQASGSPLHF. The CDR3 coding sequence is TGTGCCAGCAGCTTCGGACAGGCTTCGGGTTCACCCCTCCACTTT.

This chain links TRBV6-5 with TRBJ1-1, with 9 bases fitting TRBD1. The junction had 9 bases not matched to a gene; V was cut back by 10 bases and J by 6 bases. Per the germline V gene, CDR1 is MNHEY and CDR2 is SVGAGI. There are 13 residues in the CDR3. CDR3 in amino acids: CAIRDREVAEAFF. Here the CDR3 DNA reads TGTGCCATCCGGGACAGGGAAGTCGCTGAAGCTTTCTTT.

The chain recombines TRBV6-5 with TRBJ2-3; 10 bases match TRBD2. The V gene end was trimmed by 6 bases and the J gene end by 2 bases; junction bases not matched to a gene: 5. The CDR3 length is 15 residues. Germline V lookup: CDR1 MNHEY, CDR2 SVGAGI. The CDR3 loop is CASSLSGGPTDTQYF. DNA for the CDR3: TGTGCCAGCAGCCTTAGCGGGGGGCCCACAGATACGCAGTATTTT.

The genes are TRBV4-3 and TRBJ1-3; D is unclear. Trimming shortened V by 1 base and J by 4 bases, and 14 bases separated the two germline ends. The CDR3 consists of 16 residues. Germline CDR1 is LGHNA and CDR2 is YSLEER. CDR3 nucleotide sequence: TGCGCCAGCAGCCAAGTGCAGAAGATTCGGGGAAACACCATATATTTT. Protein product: CASSQVQKIRGNTIYF.

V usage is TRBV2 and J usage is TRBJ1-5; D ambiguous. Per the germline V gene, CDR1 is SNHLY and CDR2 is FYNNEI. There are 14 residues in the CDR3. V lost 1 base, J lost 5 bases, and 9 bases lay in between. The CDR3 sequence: CASSEENGDQPQHF. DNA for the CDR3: TGTGCCAGCAGTGAAGAAAATGGGGATCAGCCCCAGCATTTT.

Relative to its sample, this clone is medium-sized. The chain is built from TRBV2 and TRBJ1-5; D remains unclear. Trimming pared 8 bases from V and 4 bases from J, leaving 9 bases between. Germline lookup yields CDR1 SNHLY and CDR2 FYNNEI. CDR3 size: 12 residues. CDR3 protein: CASARGNQPQHF. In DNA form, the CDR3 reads TGTGCCAGCGCACGGGGAAATCAGCCCCAGCATTTT.

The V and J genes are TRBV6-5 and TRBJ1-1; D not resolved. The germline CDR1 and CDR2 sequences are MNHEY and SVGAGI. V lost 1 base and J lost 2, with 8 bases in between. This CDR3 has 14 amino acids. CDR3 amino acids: CASSYLAANTEAFF. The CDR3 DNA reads TGTGCCAGCAGTTACTTAGCAGCCAACACTGAAGCTTTCTTT.